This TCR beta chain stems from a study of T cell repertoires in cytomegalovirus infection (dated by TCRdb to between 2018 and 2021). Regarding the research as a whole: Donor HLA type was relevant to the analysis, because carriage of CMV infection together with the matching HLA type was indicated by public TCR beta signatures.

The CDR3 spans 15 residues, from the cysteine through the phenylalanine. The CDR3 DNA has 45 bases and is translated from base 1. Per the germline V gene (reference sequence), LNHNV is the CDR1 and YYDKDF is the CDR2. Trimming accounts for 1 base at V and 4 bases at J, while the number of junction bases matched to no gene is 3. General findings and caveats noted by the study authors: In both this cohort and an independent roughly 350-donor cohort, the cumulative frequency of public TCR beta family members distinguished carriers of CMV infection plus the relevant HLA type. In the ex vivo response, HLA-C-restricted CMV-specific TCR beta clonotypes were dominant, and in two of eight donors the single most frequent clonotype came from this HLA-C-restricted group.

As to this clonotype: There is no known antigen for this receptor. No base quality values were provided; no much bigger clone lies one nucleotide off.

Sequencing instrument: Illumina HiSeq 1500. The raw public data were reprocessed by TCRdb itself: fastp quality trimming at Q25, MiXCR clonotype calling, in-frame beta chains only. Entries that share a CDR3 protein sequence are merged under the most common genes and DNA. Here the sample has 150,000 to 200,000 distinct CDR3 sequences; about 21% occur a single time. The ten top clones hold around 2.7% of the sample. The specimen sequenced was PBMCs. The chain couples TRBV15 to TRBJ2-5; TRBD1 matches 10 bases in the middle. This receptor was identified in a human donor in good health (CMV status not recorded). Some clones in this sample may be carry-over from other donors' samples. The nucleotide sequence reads TGTGCCACCAGCAGAGGAGGGGACAGGGGAGAGACCCAGTACTTC. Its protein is CATSRGGDRGETQYF.